The 17 T cell receptor beta chains below were found in one sample sequenced in a study of identical twins. One entry per CDR3 protein results from TCRdb running MiXCR on the 5' RACE reads. The data hold roughly 290,000 distinct CDR3 sequences, with approximately 8.5% observed a single time. The same sample was also used in a study of yellow fever vaccine responses in identical twins.

Sequencing used memory (CD45RO+) T cells sorted from blood. These receptors originate from a woman aged 18 to 35 in good health.

The DNA of the CDR3 is TGCGCCAGCAGTTCGGCGGGACACCGTCCCTACAATGAGCAGTTCTTC. Protein: CASSSAGHRPYNEQFF. The J gene is TRBJ2-1, the V gene TRBV10-1, with D perhaps matching TRBD1 or TRBD2 (6 bases each). V lost 5 bases and J 2 bases, leaving 16 bases between the germline ends. The CDR3 is 16 residues long. In germline, CDR1 is WNHNN, CDR2 SYGVQD (reference sequence).

The chain links TRBV5-1 to TRBJ1-2; no clear D gene. Germline CDR1 is SGHRS and CDR2 is YFSETQ. The CDR3 has 14 residues. Trimming took 0 bases from V and 4 from J, leaving 10 bases between them. The chain's CDR3 is CASSLVGQSYGYTF. CDR3 DNA: TGCGCCAGCAGCTTGGTGGGTCAGTCCTATGGCTACACCTTC.

This clonotype was detected ten times or more. V is TRBV6-5 and J is TRBJ1-1; possible D gene TRBD1, 5 bases. Trimming pared 0 bases from V and 10 bases from J, leaving 9 bases between. The CDR3 sequence is 12 residues long. Germline V gene lookup returns CDR1 MNHEY and CDR2 SVGAGI. In DNA, the CDR3 is TGTGCCAGCAGTTACTCTGGGGGTGTAGCTTTCTTT. Protein sequence: CASSYSGGVAFF.

This clonotype has ten or more counts. The genes are TRBV12-3 or TRBV12-4 and TRBJ1-5; 10 nucleotides line up with TRBD1. This CDR3 region has 21 residues. J gave up 7 bases and V 4 bases, and 25 bases lay outside the gene matches. CDR3 DNA sequence: TGTGCCAGCAGTTCGACCTCCAAGTTCGGGACCGGGACAGGGGTCAGGCAGCCCCAGCATTTT. Protein sequence: CASSSTSKFGTGTGVRQPQHF.

The CDR3 DNA follows: TGTGCCAGCAGAAGCTTGAATGAGCAGTTCTTC. The encoded protein is CASRSLNEQFF. The rearrangement uses TRBV2 and TRBJ2-1; D is unclear. Looked up from germline, CDR1 is SNHLY and CDR2 is FYNNEI. V shed 6 bases and J shed 7 bases, with 7 bases lying between them. CDR3 size: 11 residues.

This clonotype was observed many times. The gene calls are TRBV24-1 and TRBJ2-1, with D possibly matching TRBD2 (7 bases). With 2 bases removed from V and 7 bases from J, the gap between germline ends came to 14 bases. There are 15 residues in the CDR3. Germline V gene data show CDR1 as KGHDR and CDR2 as SFDVKD. CDR3 amino acids: CATSDWGARGNEQFF. The CDR3 coding sequence is TGTGCCACCAGTGATTGGGGGGCGCGGGGGAATGAGCAGTTCTTC.

V gene TRBV6-1 combines with J gene TRBJ2-1, with 9 bases lining up with TRBD1. The germline CDR1 and CDR2 sequences are MNHNS and SASEGT. The CDR3 is 16 residues long. V trimming: 6 bases; J trimming: 8 bases; junction bases outside the gene matches: 14. The CDR3 loop reads CASRPPGQGLFYEQFF. In DNA, the CDR3 is TGTGCCAGCAGGCCTCCGGGACAGGGTCTTTTCTATGAGCAGTTCTTC.

In its sample, this clonotype was seen many times. This sequence joins TRBV12-3 or TRBV12-4 and TRBJ1-1; possible D gene TRBD1, 6 bases. V dropped 6 bases and J dropped 3 bases, with 11 bases sitting between them. The CDR3 is made up of 13 amino acids. The CDR3 protein is CASSLKGDTEAFF. The DNA of the CDR3 is TGTGCCAGCAGCTTAAAGGGGGACACTGAAGCTTTCTTT.

V is TRBV29-1 and J is TRBJ2-5; D might be TRBD2 (5 bases). Per the germline V gene, CDR1 is SQVTM and CDR2 is ANQGSEA. Trimming shortened V by 6 bases and J by 4 bases, and 12 bases separated the two germline ends. The CDR3 runs to 12 residues. This CDR3 reads CSVSELGETQYF. The CDR3 nucleotides are TGCAGCGTCAGCGAACTAGGAGAGACCCAGTACTTC.

This clonotype was recorded at least ten times. V and J are TRBV6-2 or TRBV6-3 and TRBJ2-1; D possibly corresponds to TRBD1 (5 bases). The CDR3 is 14 amino acids. Germline values: CDR1 MNHEY, CDR2 SVGEGT. V was shortened by 5 bases and J by 4 bases, with 12 bases between the two germline ends. In nucleotides, the CDR3 is TGTGCCAGCAGTAAATCACAGGCTTACAATGAGCAGTTCTTC. Its translation: CASSKSQAYNEQFF.

This clonotype occurred a few times. J is TRBJ2-5 and V is TRBV28, with TRBD1 matching 8 bases. Trimming removed 6 bases from V and 1 base from J; junction bases left unmatched: 4. The germline V gene has CDR1 MDHEN and CDR2 SYDVKM. The CDR3 contains 14 residues. In nucleotides, the CDR3 is TGTGCCAGCAGCACAACAGGGGGCCAAGAGACCCAGTACTTC. Translated: CASSTTGGQETQYF.

The table lists this clonotype with many counts. The chain employs TRBV27 and TRBJ2-4; 9 nucleotides line up with TRBD2. CDR3 length: 13 residues. V gave up 9 bases and J gave up 6 bases; unmatched junction bases: 6. The germline CDR1 and CDR2 sequences are MNHEY and SMNVEV (reference sequence). The CDR3 DNA reads TGTGCCAGTTCGGGACTAGCAGGAAACATTCAGTACTTC. This translates into CASSGLAGNIQYF.

The chain combines TRBV6-5 with TRBJ2-5; 8 bases match TRBD2. With V trimmed by 5 bases and J by 5 bases, 10 bases remained unmatched. Germline assignment: CDR1 MNHEY and CDR2 SVGAGI. The CDR3 has 15 residues. DNA for the CDR3: TGTGCCAGCAGTAACCAAGCGGGAGTTATGGAGACCCAGTACTTC. Protein product: CASSNQAGVMETQYF.

This clonotype was found many times. The chain joins TRBV29-1 to TRBJ1-2, with D uncertain. Per the germline V gene, CDR1 is SQVTM and CDR2 is ANQGSEA. This CDR3 has 13 amino acids. The V end lost 3 bases, the J end lost 8 bases, and 16 bases lay between the germline ends. The CDR3, as DNA: TGCAGCGTTGATATTTCGGGATCCAGCGGCTACACCTTC. This gives the protein CSVDISGSSGYTF.

In its sample, this clonotype was seen many times. The chain couples TRBV14 to TRBJ2-1; 7 bases align to TRBD2. The V gene end was trimmed by 4 bases and the J gene end by 4 bases; junction bases not matched to a gene: 7. The CDR3 extends over 15 amino acids. Germline V gene sequence: CDR1 SGHDN, CDR2 FVKESK. CDR3 residues: CASSRGASGYNEQFF. The CDR3, as DNA: TGTGCCAGCAGCCGGGGCGCTAGCGGTTACAATGAGCAGTTCTTC.

Points on this clonotype: This could be a read error, since a much larger clone is one nucleotide away. The rearrangement links TRBV5-1 to TRBJ1-6; D is unresolved. Germline V CDR1 and CDR2: SGHRS, YFSETQ. The CDR3 is made up of 16 amino acids. The CDR3 spells CASSPAGTTYDSPLHF. Here the CDR3 DNA reads TGCGCCAGCAGCCCCGCGGGAACTACCTATGATTCACCCCTCCACTTT.

This clonotype was detected many times. V and J are TRBV16 and TRBJ2-1; D might be TRBD2 (6 bases). The V end lost 2 bases, the J end lost 2 bases, and 13 bases lay between the germline ends. The CDR3 runs to 16 residues. The germline CDR1 and CDR2 sequences are KGHSY and FQNENV. The CDR3 DNA sequence: TGTGCCAGCAGCCAAATGGAGGGGCGTGCCTACAATGAGCAGTTCTTC. Its translation is CASSQMEGRAYNEQFF. The full variable domain, rest sourced from reference TRBV16 and TRBJ2-1, is GEEVAQTPKHLVRGEGQKAKLYCAPIKGHSYVFWYQQVLKNEFKFLISFQNENVFDETGMPKERFSAKCLPNSPCSLEIQATKLEDSAVYFCASSQMEGRAYNEQFFGPGTRLTVL.